These 3 T cell receptor beta chains originate from one sample sequenced in a study of CD8 T cells in Susac syndrome. cDNA came from about 0.5 to 1 ug RNA primed by random hexamers. TCRdb reanalysed the immunoSEQ multiplex PCR reads using MiXCR and keeps one entry per CDR3 protein. In the table there are 130,000 or so distinct CDR3 sequences, 80% to 85% of which are singletons. The sequenced material came from CD8+ T cells from PBMCs. The origin of the receptors is a human donor with multiple sclerosis.

The chain is built from TRBV4-1 and TRBJ2-7; D unresolved. V was cut by 1 base and J by 3 bases, with 7 bases left in between. The CDR3 covers 13 residues. CDR1 MGHRA and CDR2 YSYEKL come from the germline V gene. This CDR3 reads CASSQVGNYEQYF. The CDR3 coding sequence is TGCGCCAGCAGCCAAGTTGGCAACTACGAGCAGTACTTC.

This sequence joins TRBV27 and TRBJ1-6; D uncertain. The CDR3 is 13 residues long. The V and J ends lost 5 bases and 9 bases respectively, with 11 bases between them. In germline, CDR1 is MNHEY, CDR2 SMNVEV (reference sequence). In DNA, the CDR3 is TGTGCCAGCAGTCTAAACGGGGTTTCACCCCTCCACTTT. Translated, it gives CASSLNGVSPLHF.

The chain couples TRBV3-1 to TRBJ2-5, with D unresolved. The germline V and J ends were trimmed by 4 bases and 5 bases, with 11 bases remaining between them. CDR3 length equals 13 residues. Germline loops: CDR1 LGHDT, CDR2 YNNKEL (reference sequence). The DNA of the CDR3 is TGTGCCAGCAGCCCCCCTCCAAGGGAGACCCAGTACTTC. It translates to CASSPPPRETQYF.